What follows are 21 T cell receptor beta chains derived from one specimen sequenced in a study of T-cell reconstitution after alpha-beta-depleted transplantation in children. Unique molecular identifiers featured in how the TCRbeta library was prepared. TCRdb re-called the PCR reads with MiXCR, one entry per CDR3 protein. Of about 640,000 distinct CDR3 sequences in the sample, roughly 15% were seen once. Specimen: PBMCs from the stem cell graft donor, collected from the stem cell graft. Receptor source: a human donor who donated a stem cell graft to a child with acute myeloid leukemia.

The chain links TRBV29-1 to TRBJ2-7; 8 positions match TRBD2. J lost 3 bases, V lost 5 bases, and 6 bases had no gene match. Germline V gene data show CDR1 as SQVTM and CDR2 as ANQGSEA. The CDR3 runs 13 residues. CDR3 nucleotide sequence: TGCAGCGTTCTAGGGACTAGTAACTACGAGCAGTACTTC. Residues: CSVLGTSNYEQYF.

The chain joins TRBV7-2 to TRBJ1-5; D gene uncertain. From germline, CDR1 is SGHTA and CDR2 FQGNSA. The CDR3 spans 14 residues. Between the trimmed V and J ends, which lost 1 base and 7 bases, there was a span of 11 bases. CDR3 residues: CASSLVGRGQPQHF. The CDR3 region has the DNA TGTGCCAGCAGCTTAGTCGGTCGCGGGCAGCCCCAGCATTTT.

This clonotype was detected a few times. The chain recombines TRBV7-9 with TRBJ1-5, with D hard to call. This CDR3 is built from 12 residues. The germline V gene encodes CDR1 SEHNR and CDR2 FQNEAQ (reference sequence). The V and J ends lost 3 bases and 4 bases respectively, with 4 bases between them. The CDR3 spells CASSFWNQPQHF. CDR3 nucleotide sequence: TGTGCCAGCAGCTTTTGGAATCAGCCCCAGCATTTT.

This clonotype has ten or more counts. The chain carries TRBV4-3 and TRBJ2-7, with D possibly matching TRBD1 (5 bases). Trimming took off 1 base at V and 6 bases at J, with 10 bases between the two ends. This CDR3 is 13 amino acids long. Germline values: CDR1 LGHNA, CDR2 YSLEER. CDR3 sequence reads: CASSQARGTEQYF. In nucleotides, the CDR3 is TGCGCCAGCAGCCAAGCAAGGGGTACCGAGCAGTACTTC.

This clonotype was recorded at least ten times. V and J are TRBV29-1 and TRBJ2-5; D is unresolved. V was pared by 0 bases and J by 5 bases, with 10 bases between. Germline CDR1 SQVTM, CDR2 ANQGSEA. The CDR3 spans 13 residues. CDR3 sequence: CSVEDPLSETQYF. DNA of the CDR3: TGCAGCGTTGAAGACCCACTGTCGGAGACCCAGTACTTC.

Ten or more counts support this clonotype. CDR3 sequence: CASHPGGAETQYF. CDR3 DNA sequence: TGTGCCAGCCACCCGGGGGGCGCAGAGACCCAGTACTTC. J is TRBJ2-5 and V is TRBV27; D might be TRBD2 (7 bases). V dropped 8 bases and J dropped 4 bases, with 14 bases sitting between them. The CDR3 sequence is 13 residues long. Germline CDR1 MNHEY, CDR2 SMNVEV (reference sequence).

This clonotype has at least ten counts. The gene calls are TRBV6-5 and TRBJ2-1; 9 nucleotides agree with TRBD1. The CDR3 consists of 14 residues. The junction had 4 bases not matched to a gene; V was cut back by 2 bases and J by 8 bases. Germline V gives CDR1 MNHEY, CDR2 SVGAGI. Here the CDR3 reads CASSYGDREDEQFF. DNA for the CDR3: TGTGCCAGCAGTTACGGGGACAGGGAGGATGAGCAGTTCTTC.

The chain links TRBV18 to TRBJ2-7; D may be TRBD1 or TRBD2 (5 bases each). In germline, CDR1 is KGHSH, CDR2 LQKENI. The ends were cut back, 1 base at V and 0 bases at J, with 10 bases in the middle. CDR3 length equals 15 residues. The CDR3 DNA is TGTGCCAGCTCACCACTCGGGACGGACTCCTACGAGCAGTACTTC. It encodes CASSPLGTDSYEQYF. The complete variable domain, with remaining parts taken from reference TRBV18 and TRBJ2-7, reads NAGVMQNPRHLVRRRGQEARLRCSPMKGHSHVYWYRQLPEEGLKFMVYLQKENIIDESGMPKERFSAEFPKEGPSILRIQQVVRGDSAAYFCASSPLGTDSYEQYFGPGTRLTVT.

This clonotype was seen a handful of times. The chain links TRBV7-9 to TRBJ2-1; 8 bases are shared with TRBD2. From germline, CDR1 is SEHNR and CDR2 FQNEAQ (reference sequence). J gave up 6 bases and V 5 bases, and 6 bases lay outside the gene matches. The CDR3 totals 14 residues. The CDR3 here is CASSERGGLNEQFF. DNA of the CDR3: TGTGCCAGCAGCGAACGGGGGGGCCTCAATGAGCAGTTCTTC.

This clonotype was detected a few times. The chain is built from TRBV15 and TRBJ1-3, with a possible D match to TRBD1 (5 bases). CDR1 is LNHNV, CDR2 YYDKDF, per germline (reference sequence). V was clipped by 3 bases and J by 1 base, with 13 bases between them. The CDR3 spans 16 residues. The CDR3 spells CATSSESGWSGNTIYF. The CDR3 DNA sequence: TGTGCCACCAGCAGCGAATCAGGGTGGTCTGGAAACACCATATATTTT.

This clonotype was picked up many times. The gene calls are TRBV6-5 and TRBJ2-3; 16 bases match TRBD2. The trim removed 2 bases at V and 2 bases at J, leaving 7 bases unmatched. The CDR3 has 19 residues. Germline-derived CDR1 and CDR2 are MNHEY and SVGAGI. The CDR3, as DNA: TGTGCCAGCAGTTACGGGACTAGCGGGGGGGCCGCGGACACAGATACGCAGTATTTT. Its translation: CASSYGTSGGAADTDTQYF.

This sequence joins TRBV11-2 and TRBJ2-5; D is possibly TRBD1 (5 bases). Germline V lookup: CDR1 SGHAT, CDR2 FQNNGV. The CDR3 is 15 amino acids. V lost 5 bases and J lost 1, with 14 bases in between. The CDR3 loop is CASSASEGVQETQYF. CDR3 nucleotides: TGTGCCAGCAGCGCAAGCGAAGGGGTCCAAGAGACCCAGTACTTC.

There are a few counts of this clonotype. CDR3 region: CASSYPGSTEAFF. As DNA, the CDR3 is TGTGCCAGCAGTTACCCGGGAAGCACTGAAGCTTTCTTT. The rearrangement links TRBV6-6 to TRBJ1-1; no clear D. Germline CDR1 reads MNHNY; CDR2 reads SVGAGI (reference sequence). CDR3 length: 13 amino acids. The V end lost 2 bases, the J end lost 4 bases, and 8 bases lay between the germline ends.

CDR3 residues: CASSITGDSGNTIYF. The CDR3 region has the DNA TGCGCCAGCAGCATCACAGGGGACTCTGGAAACACCATATATTTT. The rearrangement joins TRBV5-1 to TRBJ1-3; 7 positions match TRBD1. With V trimmed by 4 bases and J by 0 bases, 4 bases remained unmatched. Germline V lookup: CDR1 SGHRS, CDR2 YFSETQ. The CDR3 runs to 15 residues.

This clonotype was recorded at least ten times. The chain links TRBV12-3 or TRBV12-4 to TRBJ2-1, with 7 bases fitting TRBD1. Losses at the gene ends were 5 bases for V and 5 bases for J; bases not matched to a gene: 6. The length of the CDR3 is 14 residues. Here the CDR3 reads CASSPLQGHNEQFF. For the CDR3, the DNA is TGTGCCAGCAGTCCCCTACAGGGGCACAATGAGCAGTTCTTC.

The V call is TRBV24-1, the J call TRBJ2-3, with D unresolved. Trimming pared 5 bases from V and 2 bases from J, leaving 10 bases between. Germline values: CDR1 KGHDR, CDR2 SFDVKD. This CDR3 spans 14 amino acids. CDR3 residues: CATSALDATDTQYF. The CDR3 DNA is TGTGCCACCAGTGCCCTGGACGCCACAGATACGCAGTATTTT.

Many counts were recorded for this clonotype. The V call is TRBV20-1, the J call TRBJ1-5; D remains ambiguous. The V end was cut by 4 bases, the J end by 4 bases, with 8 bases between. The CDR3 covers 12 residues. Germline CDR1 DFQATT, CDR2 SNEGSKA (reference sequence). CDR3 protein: CSANGANQPQHF. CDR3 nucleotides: TGCAGTGCTAATGGAGCAAATCAGCCCCAGCATTTT.

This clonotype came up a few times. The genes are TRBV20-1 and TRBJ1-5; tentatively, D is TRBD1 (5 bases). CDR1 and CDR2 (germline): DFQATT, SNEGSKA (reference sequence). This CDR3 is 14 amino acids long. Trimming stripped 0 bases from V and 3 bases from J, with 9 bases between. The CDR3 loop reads CSAREGGHNQPQHF. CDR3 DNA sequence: TGCAGTGCTAGAGAGGGCGGACACAATCAGCCCCAGCATTTT.

This CDR3 reads CAIRRDSRSYEQYF. CDR3 bases: TGTGCCATCAGACGGGACTCTCGATCCTACGAGCAGTACTTC. The chain links TRBV10-3 to TRBJ2-7; D perhaps matches TRBD2 (6 bases). V shed 6 bases and J shed 1 base, with 13 bases lying between them. CDR3 length: 14 amino acids. Per the germline V gene, CDR1 is ENHRY and CDR2 is SYGVKD.

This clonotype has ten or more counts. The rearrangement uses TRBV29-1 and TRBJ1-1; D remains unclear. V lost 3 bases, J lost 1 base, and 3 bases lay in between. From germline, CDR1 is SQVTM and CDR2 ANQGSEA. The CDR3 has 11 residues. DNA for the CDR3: TGCAGCGTTGAGGGGAACACTGAAGCTTTCTTT. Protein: CSVEGNTEAFF.

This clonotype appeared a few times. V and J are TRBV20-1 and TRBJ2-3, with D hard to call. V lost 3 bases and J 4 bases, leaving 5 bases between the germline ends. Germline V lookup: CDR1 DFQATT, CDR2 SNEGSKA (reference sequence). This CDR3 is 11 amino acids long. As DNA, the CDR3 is TGCAGTGCTAGTCTCCCAGATACGCAGTATTTT. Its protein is CSASLPDTQYF.